Presented here are 12 T cell receptor beta chains from one specimen sequenced in a study of T cells in Graves' hyperthyroidism and ophthalmopathy. Amplification of TCR beta CDR3 regions used RNA as the template. HTBI primers were used for first-round RT-PCR of the TCR CDR3. Each CDR3 protein is one row after TCRdb ran MiXCR on the multiplex PCR reads. The sample includes about 840,000 distinct CDR3 sequences, roughly 40% of them seen just once. The material sequenced was blood. These receptor sequences come from a man in his late teens or twenties with Graves' hyperthyroidism.

The rearrangement joins TRBV7-3 to TRBJ1-1, with D unclear. The germline V and J ends were trimmed by 3 bases and 0 bases, with 11 bases remaining between them. The CDR3 runs to 15 residues. Germline V gives CDR1 SGHTA, CDR2 FQGTGA. In DNA form, the CDR3 reads TGTGCCAGCAGCTTTCAGGCTCTTTTGAACACTGAAGCTTTCTTT. The encoded protein is CASSFQALLNTEAFF.

There are many counts of this clonotype. This sequence joins TRBV29-1 and TRBJ1-1, with D uncertain. The CDR3 is made up of 12 amino acids. V shed 2 bases and J shed 11 bases, with 15 bases lying between them. Germline V CDR1 and CDR2: SQVTM, ANQGSEA. The CDR3 loop is CSVEWTSGGAFF. The CDR3 region has the DNA TGCAGCGTTGAATGGACCTCAGGTGGGGCTTTCTTT.

This clonotype showed up many times. This chain uses TRBV7-9 with TRBJ2-7; D tentatively fits TRBD1 or TRBD2 (5 bases each). The CDR3 has 13 amino acids. Trimming cost V 5 bases and J 4 bases, with 12 bases left between them. Looked up from germline, CDR1 is SEHNR and CDR2 is FQNEAQ (reference sequence). CDR3 loop: CASSPQGRYEQYF. The CDR3 nucleotides read TGTGCCAGCAGCCCGCAGGGACGGTACGAGCAGTACTTC.

This clonotype was seen more than once but under ten times. V gene TRBV6-5 combines with J gene TRBJ1-2; no reliable D call. The CDR3 consists of 11 residues. Trimming shortened V by 4 bases and J by 8 bases, and 8 bases separated the two germline ends. Germline CDR1 MNHEY, CDR2 SVGAGI. The CDR3 is CASSSTSGYTF. CDR3 sequence (DNA): TGTGCCAGCAGTTCCACGTCCGGCTACACCTTC.

The chain joins TRBV25-1 to TRBJ1-3; perhaps TRBD1 as D (5 bases). Trimming removed 8 bases from V and 2 bases from J, with 16 bases in between. This CDR3 region has 15 residues. Germline assignment: CDR1 MGHDK and CDR2 SYGVNS. CDR3 residues: CASVEEGSAGNTIYF. CDR3 bases: TGTGCCAGCGTCGAAGAGGGGTCTGCTGGAAACACCATATATTTT.

This clonotype was detected a few times. This chain connects TRBV7-9 to TRBJ1-2, with 9 bases fitting TRBD1. Germline V gives CDR1 SEHNR, CDR2 FQNEAQ (reference sequence). V lost 6 bases, J lost 5 bases, and 4 bases stayed unmatched. This CDR3 region has 13 residues. CDR3: CASRGGQGYGYTF. The CDR3 nucleotides read TGTGCCAGCAGAGGAGGACAGGGGTATGGCTACACCTTC. Combining the CDR3 with reference TRBV7-9 and TRBJ1-2 gives the whole variable domain DTGVSQNPRHKITKRGQNVTFRCDPISEHNRLYWYRQTLGQGPEFLTYFQNEAQLEKSRLLSDRFSAERPKGSFSTLEIQRTEQGDSAMYLCASRGGQGYGYTFGSGTRLTVV.

This clonotype was observed many times. The DNA for the CDR3 is TGTGCCAGTGGATCGATTCACGAGCAGTACTTC. This sequence encodes CASGSIHEQYF. The chain joins TRBV19 to TRBJ2-7, with D unresolved. The CDR3 extends over 11 amino acids. Germline V gene data show CDR1 as LNHDA and CDR2 as SQIVND (reference sequence). With 8 bases removed from V and 5 bases from J, the gap between germline ends came to 10 bases.

This clonotype was seen only a few times. The CDR3 spells CASSQTRGRNTEAFF. The CDR3 nucleotides read TGTGCCAGTAGTCAGACGCGGGGGCGAAACACTGAAGCTTTCTTT. The J gene is TRBJ1-1, the V gene TRBV19; D might be TRBD1 (6 bases). The V and J ends lost 5 bases and 2 bases respectively, with 15 bases between them. Per the germline V gene, CDR1 is LNHDA and CDR2 is SQIVND (reference sequence). CDR3 length: 15 amino acids. Based on the CDR3 plus reference TRBV19 and TRBJ1-1, the full variable domain is DGGITQSPKYLFRKEGQNVTLSCEQNLNHDAMYWYRQDPGQGLRLIYYSQIVNDFQKGDIAEGYSVSREKKESFPLTVTSAQKNPTAFYLCASSQTRGRNTEAFFGQGTRLTVV.

The chain links TRBV10-3 to TRBJ1-5, with 9 bases lining up with TRBD1. The ends lost 5 bases at V and 4 bases at J; junction bases unmatched: 9. CDR1 is ENHRY, CDR2 SYGVKD, per germline. There are 16 residues in the CDR3. The CDR3: CAISSPGQGANQPQHF. The DNA of the CDR3 is TGTGCCATCAGTTCCCCGGGACAGGGAGCAAATCAGCCCCAGCATTTT.

This rearrangement joins TRBV5-6 to TRBJ2-5; D might be TRBD1 (5 bases). V lost 2 bases, J lost 4 bases, and 12 bases lay in between. Germline V gene lookup returns CDR1 SGHDT and CDR2 YYEEEE. This CDR3 contains 14 residues. CDR3 region: CASSLGAGIETQYF. The CDR3 nucleotides are TGTGCCAGCAGCTTAGGGGCAGGGATAGAGACCCAGTACTTC.

This chain links TRBV6-5 with TRBJ1-1, with 7 bases matching TRBD1. V dropped 2 bases and J dropped 2; count of bases not matched to a gene: 5. The germline V gene encodes CDR1 MNHEY and CDR2 SVGAGI. The CDR3 has 15 amino acids. This CDR3 reads CASSYEGATNTEAFF. The DNA of the CDR3 is TGTGCCAGCAGTTACGAGGGGGCGACCAACACTGAAGCTTTCTTT.

The V and J genes are TRBV2 and TRBJ2-7; 9 bases are a match to TRBD2. V dropped 6 bases and J dropped 4; count of bases not matched to a gene: 7. Germline CDR1 and CDR2: SNHLY and FYNNEI. The CDR3 is made up of 14 amino acids. The CDR3 bases are TGTGCCAGCAGGGCAAATAGCGGGAGTTACGAGCAGTACTTC. It translates to CASRANSGSYEQYF.